The 24 T cell receptor beta chains presented below share a single source sample, sequenced in a study of CD8+ T cells in alopecia areata. RNA, once extracted, was reverse transcribed into cDNA for use as the sequencing template. Sequencing was performed with immunoSEQ multiplex PCR; in TCRdb, only in-frame clones are kept and a portion is missing. The table lists some 180,000 clones, around three fifths of them singletons. Sequencing was carried out using CD8+ T cells sorted from blood. Receptor source: a human donor in good health.

This clone showed up just once. This chain links TRBV4-1 with TRBJ1-4; D unclear. CDR3 length: 13 amino acids. V was pared by 4 bases and J by 5 bases, with 8 bases between. Germline V gene lookup returns CDR1 MGHRA and CDR2 YSYEKL. The CDR3 nucleotides read TGCGCCAGCAGCCTAAGGATGAATGAAAAACTGTTTTTT. It is translated as CASSLRMNEKLFF.

This chain links TRBV10-3 with TRBJ2-7; 11 positions agree with TRBD2. V lost 2 bases, J lost 3 bases, and 6 bases stayed unmatched. CDR3 length: 16 amino acids. The germline gives CDR1 ENHRY, CDR2 SYGVKD. CDR3 residues: CAISERASGGNYEQYF. The CDR3 DNA is TGTGCCATCAGTGAGAGGGCTAGCGGGGGGAACTACGAGCAGTACTTC.

The chain links TRBV11-2 to TRBJ2-1; D may be TRBD2 (5 bases). Germline loops: CDR1 SGHAT, CDR2 FQNNGV. This CDR3 has 15 residues. V shed 1 base and J shed 6 bases, with 13 bases lying between them. CDR3 coding DNA: TGTGCCAGCAGCTTAGGTGATGGAGGCCTCAATGAGCAGTTCTTC. Amino acids: CASSLGDGGLNEQFF.

V usage is TRBV6-6 and J usage is TRBJ2-2; D might be TRBD1 (7 bases). Germline V gives CDR1 MNHNY, CDR2 SVGAGI (reference sequence). V gave up 6 bases and J gave up 5 bases, with 16 bases separating them. The CDR3 is made up of 15 amino acids. In DNA, the CDR3 is TGTGCCAGCAGCCCGCTCGCAGGGGGGACCGGGGAGCTGTTTTTT. Encoded protein: CASSPLAGGTGELFF.

V usage is TRBV7-8 and J usage is TRBJ2-5; D remains ambiguous. The CDR3 spans 15 residues. Trimming pared 7 bases from V and 1 base from J, leaving 16 bases between. Germline V CDR1 and CDR2: SGHVS, FQNEAQ. The CDR3 nucleotides are TGTGCCAGCACCCGGCCCGGGTCAGGCCAAGAGACCCAGTACTTC. As protein: CASTRPGSGQETQYF.

This clone was detected many times. The chain combines TRBV6-1 with TRBJ1-5; 12 nucleotides line up with TRBD1. J lost 7 bases, V lost 8 bases, and 9 bases had no gene match. This CDR3 is 15 amino acids long. Germline CDR1 reads MNHNS; CDR2 reads SASEGT. As DNA, the CDR3 is TGTGCCAGCGGTATCGAAGGGACAGGGGGCCAGCCCCAGCATTTT. Protein sequence: CASGIEGTGGQPQHF.

V is TRBV7-6 and J is TRBJ1-6, with D uncertain. V lost 2 bases and J lost 9, with 8 bases in between. The CDR3 length is 13 residues. Germline lookup yields CDR1 SGHVS and CDR2 FNYEAQ. CDR3 nucleotides: TGTGCCAGCAGCTTAACATTAGGTTCACCCCTCCACTTT. Its protein product is CASSLTLGSPLHF.

The rearrangement joins TRBV30 to TRBJ1-1, with no clear D. From germline, CDR1 is GTSNPN and CDR2 SVGIG (reference sequence). The CDR3 has 12 residues. Trimming took off 6 bases at V and 0 bases at J, with 8 bases between the two ends. The CDR3 DNA follows: TGTGCCTGTTCTGAGATGAACACTGAAGCTTTCTTT. Encoded protein: CACSEMNTEAFF. The full variable domain, its missing parts supplied by reference TRBV30 and TRBJ1-1, is SQTIHQWPATLVQPVGSPLSLECTVEGTSNPNLYWYRQAAGRGLQLLFYSVGIGQISSEVPQNLSASRPQDRQFILSSKKLLLSDSGFYLCACSEMNTEAFFGQGTRLTVV.

The V and J genes are TRBV30 and TRBJ1-2; D unclear. The CDR3 runs to 11 residues. The ends were cut back, 4 bases at V and 8 bases at J, with 11 bases in the middle. Per germline, CDR1 GTSNPN and CDR2 SVGIG (reference sequence). CDR3 nucleotide sequence: TGTGCCTGGACCCCTCAACAAGGCTACACCTTC. Protein sequence: CAWTPQQGYTF. The full variable domain, completed using reference TRBV30 and TRBJ1-2, is SQTIHQWPATLVQPVGSPLSLECTVEGTSNPNLYWYRQAAGRGLQLLFYSVGIGQISSEVPQNLSASRPQDRQFILSSKKLLLSDSGFYLCAWTPQQGYTFGSGTRLTVV.

The J gene is TRBJ1-1, the V gene TRBV9, with D uncertain. Germline CDR1 is SGDLS and CDR2 is YYNGEE. The V and J ends lost 3 bases and 1 base respectively, with 7 bases between them. The length of the CDR3 is 13 residues. The CDR3 loop is CASSATPNTEAFF. In nucleotides, the CDR3 is TGTGCCAGCAGCGCGACCCCGAACACTGAAGCTTTCTTT.

The rearrangement joins TRBV6-6 to TRBJ2-2; no clear D gene. The V gene lost 2 bases and the J gene lost 7 bases, with 8 bases spanning the gap. This CDR3 has 13 residues. The germline V gene encodes CDR1 MNHNY and CDR2 SVGAGI (reference sequence). The CDR3 reads CASSYNIGGELFF. The DNA of the CDR3 is TGTGCCAGCAGTTACAATATCGGCGGGGAGCTGTTTTTT.

The rearrangement joins TRBV4-1 to TRBJ1-5, with 7 bases fitting TRBD1. The CDR3 runs to 15 residues. With 1 base clipped from V and 7 bases from J, the junction kept 7 bases outside the gene matches. Germline-derived CDR1 and CDR2 are MGHRA and YSYEKL. The DNA for the CDR3 is TGCGCCAGCAGCCAAGGGCAGGGGGTCAGGCAGCCCCAGCATTTT. It yields the protein CASSQGQGVRQPQHF.

This chain uses TRBV5-1 with TRBJ1-6; 10 bases line up with TRBD1. Germline V CDR1 and CDR2: SGHRS, YFSETQ. Trimming removed 1 base from V and 9 bases from J; junction bases left unmatched: 13. The CDR3 contains 18 residues. CDR3 bases: TGCGCCAGCAGCTTGAGCCTCCGGGACAGGGGTCTGAGTTCACCCCTCCACTTT. Translation: CASSLSLRDRGLSSPLHF. The whole variable domain, filled in from reference TRBV5-1 and TRBJ1-6, reads KAGVTQTPRYLIKTRGQQVTLSCSPISGHRSVSWYQQTPGQGLQFLFEYFSETQRNKGNFPGRFSGRQFSNSRSEMNVSTLELGDSALYLCASSLSLRDRGLSSPLHFGNGTRLTVT.

The chain employs TRBV7-9 and TRBJ2-1, with TRBD1 matching 7 bases. Losses at the gene ends were 7 bases for V and 6 bases for J; bases not matched to a gene: 3. CDR1 and CDR2 from the germline V gene are SEHNR and FQNEAQ (reference sequence). The CDR3 extends over 12 amino acids. The CDR3 DNA reads as TGTGCCAGCACCGACAGGGTCAATGAGCAGTTCTTC. Its translation is CASTDRVNEQFF.

The chain links TRBV27 to TRBJ1-2; the D is unclear. There are 13 residues in the CDR3. From germline, CDR1 is MNHEY and CDR2 SMNVEV (reference sequence). Trimming removed 0 bases from V and 8 bases from J, with 10 bases in between. The CDR3 DNA follows: TGTGCCAGCAGTTTATCCGGGGTTGTGGGCTACACCTTC. It is translated as CASSLSGVVGYTF.

The chain couples TRBV28 to TRBJ2-2; no clear D gene. The V gene lost 1 base and the J gene lost 1 base, with 4 bases spanning the gap. Germline V lookup: CDR1 MDHEN, CDR2 SYDVKM. The CDR3 is 14 residues long. CDR3 nucleotide sequence: TGTGCCAGCAGTTTATCGGTGAACACCGGGGAGCTGTTTTTT. Translated: CASSLSVNTGELFF.

The V call is TRBV29-1, the J call TRBJ1-3, with D tentatively TRBD1 (5 bases). Germline CDR1 is SQVTM and CDR2 is ANQGSEA. There are 14 residues in the CDR3. Trimming took off 7 bases at V and 1 base at J, with 14 bases between the two ends. As DNA, the CDR3 is TGCAGCGCCCAAGAGGGGCATTCTGGAAACACCATATATTTT. Residues: CSAQEGHSGNTIYF.

The chain links TRBV29-1 to TRBJ1-5; 9 bases align to TRBD1. Germline lookup yields CDR1 SQVTM and CDR2 ANQGSEA. The V segment lost 6 bases and the J segment 6 bases; nucleotides outside the gene matches: 9. The CDR3 has 14 amino acids. CDR3 DNA sequence: TGCAGCGTGGCTACAGGGGGCGGGTTTCAGCCCCAGCATTTT. It translates to CSVATGGGFQPQHF.

This clone has a single count. The chain links TRBV7-8 to TRBJ2-5; the D is unclear. This CDR3 spans 14 amino acids. CDR1 is SGHVS, CDR2 FQNEAQ, per germline. V was cut by 6 bases and J by 4 bases, with 15 bases left in between. CDR3 sequence reads: CASSWTEAGETQYF. CDR3 coding DNA: TGTGCCAGCAGTTGGACCGAGGCCGGAGAGACCCAGTACTTC.

The chain joins TRBV11-2 to TRBJ1-1; 7 bases are a match to TRBD1. The ends lost 1 base at V and 7 bases at J; junction bases unmatched: 12. The CDR3 has 16 residues. In germline, CDR1 is SGHAT, CDR2 FQNNGV. The CDR3: CASSLVPLPDRDEAFF. Here the CDR3 DNA reads TGTGCCAGCAGCTTAGTACCCCTCCCCGACAGGGATGAAGCTTTCTTT.

This clone was found a few times. The V and J genes are TRBV13 and TRBJ2-7, with 13 bases that match TRBD2. Trimming took 9 bases from V and 5 from J; bases not matched to a gene: 7. The length of the CDR3 is 14 residues. Per the germline V gene, CDR1 is PRHDT and CDR2 is FYEKMQ (reference sequence). Written as DNA, the CDR3 is TGTGCCAGTAGGACTAGCGGGGGTCTCGACGAGCAGTACTTC. This sequence encodes CASRTSGGLDEQYF.

The chain is built from TRBV7-9 and TRBJ2-4; the D is unclear. There are 13 residues in the CDR3. V gave up 3 bases and J gave up 8 bases, with 11 bases separating them. Germline CDR1 and CDR2: SEHNR and FQNEAQ (reference sequence). This chain's CDR3 is CASSFARSDIQYF. The CDR3 coding sequence is TGTGCCAGCAGCTTTGCCAGGTCGGACATTCAGTACTTC. Full variable domain (missing parts from reference TRBV7-9 and TRBJ2-4): DTGVSQNPRHKITKRGQNVTFRCDPISEHNRLYWYRQTLGQGPEFLTYFQNEAQLEKSRLLSDRFSAERPKGSFSTLEIQRTEQGDSAMYLCASSFARSDIQYFGAGTRLSVL.

The chain employs TRBV6-5 and TRBJ1-2, with D possibly matching TRBD1 (5 bases). Trimming took off 4 bases at V and 4 bases at J, with 13 bases between the two ends. The CDR3 runs 14 residues. Germline V gives CDR1 MNHEY, CDR2 SVGAGI. The CDR3 bases are TGTGCCAGCAGTTTGACGGGGCCCAGCTATGGCTACACCTTC. It translates to CASSLTGPSYGYTF.

This clone was counted between two and nine times. Other DNA variants within this sample encode the same CDR3. The chain carries TRBV2 and TRBJ2-7, with D unresolved. The CDR3 is 13 residues long. The germline V gene has CDR1 SNHLY and CDR2 FYNNEI. Trimming removed 5 bases from V and 0 bases from J, with 8 bases in between. In DNA, the CDR3 is TGTGCCAGCAGTCCGAGCAGCTCCTACGAGCAGTACTTC. Amino acids: CASSPSSSYEQYF.